Listed below are T cell receptor beta chains from one sample, sequenced in a study of OX40 agonist ivuxolimab in advanced cancers. The method was immunoSEQ multiplex PCR; TCRdb's version includes in-frame clones alone and lacks a portion of them. The repertoire includes tens of thousands of clones, 80% to 95% of them detected once, and 20% to 25% sits in the top ten. The material sequenced was CD4+ or CD8+ T cells sorted from blood, taken in a trial of the OX40 agonist ivuxolimab. These receptors were taken from an adult with an advanced solid tumor such as melanoma, head and neck, liver or kidney cancer. Each CDR3 is given with its conserved first and last residue.

TRBV6-1 CASGTGPYNEQFF
TRBV19 CASSIGGAGTEAFF
TRBV28 CASSLLPTDTQYF
TRBV19 CASSVDTSGNYEQYF
TRBV5-4 CASSSEPQNSEQYF
TRBV10-3 CAISEPGDRGPYEQYF
TRBV19 CASSILGTGVYNEQFF
TRBV27 CASSFRTGGRDEQFF
TRBV28 CASSLSGGLSVNQPQHF
TRBV7-1 CASSLYPGLWANEQFF
TRBV27 CASSLAGGMGGETQYF
TRBV11-3 CASSPSTGLSLGYGYTF
TRBV5-1 CASSSPGQGTAFF
TRBV18 CASSPWTSGSRYEQFF
TRBV19 CASRPGLSLTDTQYF
TRBV6-6 CASSYSAQRNTIYF
TRBV6-1 CASDRSDTQYF
TRBV19 CASSLTNYNEQFF
TRBV10-1 CASSESGGPAKNIQYF
TRBV27 CASVGLRYEQYF
TRBV6-1 CASSEVQIGGVNEKLFF
TRBV9 CASSGGQGYTGELFF
TRBV5-1 CATRGRVVFQPQHF
TRBV5-4 CASSLFEAIVGDTQYF
TRBV6-5 CATGRGGQPQHF
TRBV5-1 CASSLAQGANGYTF
TRBV6-1 CASSEPDRGEETQYF
TRBV28 CASSLGVEGNQPQHF
TRBV27 CASSRAGGPNEQYF
TRBV5-6 CASSSMTGAINEQFF
TRBV6-1 CASSEAIGTSGPWYEQFF
TRBV7-9 CASSPPGGSSYEQYF
TRBV5-4 CASSLDGGDTEAFF
TRBV27 CASSSLTSGSDGQYF
TRBV10-3 CAISEEGQGPNQPQHF
TRBV9 CASSAIEGGDTQYF
TRBV11-2 CASSLDQGAPVDEQYF
TRBV27 CASSYQGALSEKLFF
TRBV6-1 CASSEGTGGLETQYF
TRBV4-3 CASSQVSVGSSYNEQFF
TRBV27 CASRLGGGGDTQYF
TRBV5-1 CASSPDRERLGADTQYF
TRBV9 CASSVEEGSGTDTQYF
TRBV27 CASSFSYNEQFF
TRBV10-2 CASSDETGETDTQYF
TRBV14 CASRGDMPNNEQFF
TRBV11-3 CASSSTGTGARSSYEQYF
TRBV29-1 CSVESRQGDVGSYEQYF